Each of the 30 T cell receptor beta chains below was sequenced from the same sample in a study of shared T cell receptors in the human thymus. Using immunoSEQ multiplex PCR, the repertoire was profiled, and TCRdb retains in-frame clones only, with some absent. Seen here are some 660,000 clones, roughly 86% observed once, and the top ten hold just under 0.0095%. These data were also reused for a study on human thymus T cells.

Sequenced: thymocytes. These receptors were obtained from a boy under two years old with a congenital heart defect.

J is TRBJ1-2 and V is TRBV30; tentatively, D is TRBD1 (5 bases). CDR1 is GTSNPN, CDR2 SVGIG, per germline (reference sequence). Deletions cut 5 bases from V and 6 bases from J, with 16 bases between. The CDR3 runs to 13 residues. The CDR3 reads CAWGATGVNGYTF. DNA for the CDR3: TGTGCCTGGGGGGCAACGGGAGTAAATGGCTACACCTTC.

This chain connects TRBV11-2 to TRBJ2-1; possibly TRBD2 for D (5 bases). CDR3 length: 14 residues. From germline, CDR1 is SGHAT and CDR2 FQNNGV. The V and J ends lost 5 bases and 8 bases respectively, with 16 bases between them. The CDR3, as DNA: TGTGCCAGCAGCCCCCGACTAAATAGGGATGAGCAGTTCTTC. Residues: CASSPRLNRDEQFF. The full variable domain, in which reference TRBV11-2 and TRBJ2-1 provide the parts outside the CDR3, is EAGVAQSPRYKIIEKRQSVAFWCNPISGHATLYWYQQILGQGPKLLIQFQNNGVVDDSQLPKDRFSAERLKGVDSTLKIQPAKLEDSAVYLCASSPRLNRDEQFFGPGTRLTVL.

This clone appeared a single time. The chain uses TRBV9 and TRBJ2-1, with D possibly TRBD1 on 6 matching bases. With 3 bases removed from V and 6 bases from J, the gap between germline ends came to 10 bases. Germline loops: CDR1 SGDLS, CDR2 YYNGEE. The CDR3 length is 13 residues. The CDR3 sequence: CASSDTGFNEQFF. CDR3 DNA sequence: TGTGCCAGCAGCGATACAGGGTTCAATGAGCAGTTCTTC.

This clone was seen just once. CDR3 sequence: CASSSSSGYTF. In DNA, the CDR3 is TGCGCCAGCAGCAGCTCATCCGGCTACACCTTC. This chain connects TRBV5-1 to TRBJ1-2; no definite D call. V dropped 4 bases and J dropped 8 bases, with 9 bases sitting between them. This CDR3 spans 11 amino acids. Germline lookup yields CDR1 SGHRS and CDR2 YFSETQ.

The chain recombines TRBV7-9 with TRBJ2-5; TRBD1 agrees at 8 bases. The germline CDR1 and CDR2 sequences are SEHNR and FQNEAQ (reference sequence). With V trimmed by 4 bases and J by 5 bases, 9 bases remained unmatched. The CDR3 is 15 amino acids. This CDR3 is CASSCRTGRNETQYF. The DNA for the CDR3 is TGTGCCAGCAGCTGCCGGACAGGGAGGAATGAGACCCAGTACTTC.

The chain recombines TRBV10-3 with TRBJ1-2; 9 bases fit TRBD1. Trimming took 6 bases from V and 5 from J; bases not matched to a gene: 19. Germline-derived CDR1 and CDR2 are ENHRY and SYGVKD. CDR3 length: 18 amino acids. Here the CDR3 reads CAISPTGGTGLVLYGYTF. The CDR3, as DNA: TGTGCCATCAGCCCCACCGGGGGGACAGGGTTAGTCCTTTATGGCTACACCTTC.

The chain recombines TRBV28 with TRBJ1-2; D is perhaps TRBD1 (6 bases). The CDR3 covers 11 residues. CDR1 and CDR2 (germline): MDHEN, SYDVKM. The V end lost 10 bases, the J end lost 7 bases, and 13 bases lay between the germline ends. CDR3 protein: CATEGGTGYTF. CDR3 DNA sequence: TGTGCCACCGAAGGGGGAACTGGCTACACCTTC.

CDR3 bases: TGTGCCAGCAGTCACCGGACAGGGCACGAGCAGTACTTC. It is translated as CASSHRTGHEQYF. The chain employs TRBV27 and TRBJ2-7, with 8 bases lining up with TRBD1. The CDR3 totals 13 residues. With 5 bases clipped from V and 5 bases from J, the junction kept 5 bases outside the gene matches. Germline loops: CDR1 MNHEY, CDR2 SMNVEV (reference sequence).

This chain joins TRBV4-1 and TRBJ1-3; TRBD1 matches at 8 bases. J lost 2 bases, V lost 0 bases, and 6 bases had no gene match. The CDR3 sequence is 17 residues long. Germline V gives CDR1 MGHRA, CDR2 YSYEKL. This CDR3 is CASSQDPQGAAGNTIYF. CDR3 DNA: TGCGCCAGCAGCCAAGACCCCCAGGGGGCGGCTGGAAACACCATATATTTT.

This chain links TRBV4-3 with TRBJ2-1; the D gene is possibly TRBD2 (6 bases). V was cut by 3 bases and J by 0 bases, with 30 bases left in between. The CDR3 totals 22 residues. Germline values: CDR1 LGHNA, CDR2 YSLEER. CDR3 nucleotide sequence: TGCGCCAGCAGCCAGCTACCGGCCCTCTCGTCAGCTCTAGCGCCCTCCTACAATGAGCAGTTCTTC. Protein: CASSQLPALSSALAPSYNEQFF.

The J gene is TRBJ1-1, the V gene TRBV30; D might be TRBD1 (6 bases). Trimming took 8 bases from V and 5 from J, leaving 24 bases between them. In germline, CDR1 is GTSNPN, CDR2 SVGIG (reference sequence). This CDR3 region has 15 residues. This CDR3 reads CAAPGMGRGTTEAFF. The CDR3 DNA is TGTGCCGCCCCGGGTATGGGCAGGGGTACGACTGAAGCTTTCTTT.

V usage is TRBV4-3 and J usage is TRBJ1-2; D may be TRBD1 (6 bases). Germline V lookup: CDR1 LGHNA, CDR2 YSLEER. V was pared by 6 bases and J by 0 bases, with 26 bases between. The CDR3 sequence is 19 residues long. This chain's CDR3 is CASSTDTSGRGGTNYGYTF. The CDR3 region has the DNA TGCGCCAGCAGTACCGATACCTCGGGAAGGGGGGGAACTAACTATGGCTACACCTTC.

V usage is TRBV19 and J usage is TRBJ1-1, with D unclear. Trimming pared 7 bases from V and 5 bases from J, leaving 14 bases between. CDR3 length: 13 residues. Per the germline V gene, CDR1 is LNHDA and CDR2 is SQIVND (reference sequence). The CDR3 loop is CASNYWGGTEAFF. The CDR3 region has the DNA TGTGCCAGTAATTATTGGGGAGGGACTGAAGCTTTCTTT.

With regard to this clone: The same CDR3 can be traced to other DNA sequences in this sample. The V and J genes are TRBV5-4 and TRBJ1-6; D uncertain. The CDR3 length is 14 residues. Trimming cost V 1 base and J 10 bases, with 12 bases left between them. The germline CDR1 and CDR2 sequences are SGHNT and YYREEE (reference sequence). The DNA for the CDR3 is TGTGCCAGCAGCTTGCCCCAGGAAATGTCACCCCTCCACTTT. Translated: CASSLPQEMSPLHF.

The chain carries TRBV25-1 and TRBJ2-5, with TRBD2 identical over 7 bases. The length of the CDR3 is 14 residues. The germline CDR1 and CDR2 sequences are MGHDK and SYGVNS. After removal of 5 bases from V and 3 bases from J, the junction contained 6 bases not matched to a gene. The CDR3 coding sequence is TGTGCCAGCAGTCCGCGGACTAGGAAAGAGACCCAGTACTTC. It encodes CASSPRTRKETQYF.

The V call is TRBV19, the J call TRBJ2-1, with 7 bases fitting TRBD2. V lost 4 bases, J lost 5 bases, and 20 bases stayed unmatched. The CDR3 is 19 amino acids. CDR1 and CDR2 from the germline V gene are LNHDA and SQIVND (reference sequence). CDR3: CASSTLPTSRLVSNNEQFF. The CDR3 bases are TGTGCCAGTAGTACCCTCCCGACTAGCCGCTTAGTAAGCAACAATGAGCAGTTCTTC.

The V call is TRBV6-1, the J call TRBJ2-3; 9 bases agree with TRBD1. The J segment lost 6 bases and the V segment lost 6 bases, leaving 10 bases of the junction unmatched. The CDR3 runs 15 residues. Germline CDR1 is MNHNS and CDR2 is SASEGT. The CDR3, as DNA: TGTGCCAGCAGATCCCCCGGGACAGGGTGGGATACGCAGTATTTT. As protein: CASRSPGTGWDTQYF.

The CDR3 sequence: CATSRAGRSYEQYF. The CDR3 nucleotides read TGTGCCACCAGCAGAGCAGGTCGCTCCTACGAGCAGTACTTC. The chain couples TRBV15 to TRBJ2-7; no firm D call. Deletions cut 1 base from V and 0 bases from J, with 7 bases between. The CDR3 spans 14 residues. The germline V gene encodes CDR1 LNHNV and CDR2 YYDKDF (reference sequence).

The rearrangement links TRBV28 to TRBJ1-4; no clear D. The CDR3 has 15 residues. Germline loops: CDR1 MDHEN, CDR2 SYDVKM. With 4 bases removed from V and 8 bases from J, the gap between germline ends came to 17 bases. CDR3 in amino acids: CASSSPGLVLEKLFF. In nucleotides, the CDR3 is TGTGCCAGCAGTTCTCCCGGACTGGTTTTAGAAAAACTGTTTTTT.

With regard to this clone: Mismatch with germline at one junction end may stem from a read error. The same CDR3 arises from other DNA sequences in this sample as well. The CDR3 sequence: CASSPHRPTSNQPQHF. The CDR3 DNA sequence: TGTGCCAGCAGCCCTCACAGGCCCACGAGCAATCAGCCCCAACATTTT. The V and J genes are TRBV7-2 and TRBJ1-5; D is possibly TRBD1 (5 bases). CDR3 size: 16 residues. Looked up from germline, CDR1 is SGHTA and CDR2 is FQGNSA.

This clone was found once. V is TRBV5-1 and J is TRBJ2-3; 10 bases fit TRBD1. Germline CDR1 is SGHRS and CDR2 is YFSETQ. With 1 base clipped from V and 14 bases from J, the junction kept 4 bases outside the gene matches. This CDR3 has 12 amino acids. The DNA for the CDR3 is TGCGCCAGCAGCTTGTCCGGGACAGGGGTGTATTTT. It translates to CASSLSGTGVYF. Full variable domain (rest looked up from reference TRBV5-1 and TRBJ2-3): KAGVTQTPRYLIKTRGQQVTLSCSPISGHRSVSWYQQTPGQGLQFLFEYFSETQRNKGNFPGRFSGRQFSNSRSEMNVSTLELGDSALYLCASSLSGTGVYFGPGTRLTVL.

This rearrangement joins TRBV25-1 to TRBJ2-7; perhaps TRBD2 as D (5 bases). The CDR3 is made up of 15 amino acids. The germline V gene has CDR1 MGHDK and CDR2 SYGVNS. The V end was cut by 1 base, the J end by 3 bases, with 13 bases between. The CDR3 reads CASSELPAAVYEQYF. The CDR3 DNA sequence: TGTGCCAGCAGTGAATTACCAGCGGCCGTCTACGAGCAGTACTTC.

The rearrangement links TRBV6-5 to TRBJ1-4; 7 nucleotides agree with TRBD1. The CDR3 runs 14 residues. The germline CDR1 and CDR2 sequences are MNHEY and SVGAGI. Germline trimming cut 7 bases from V and 8 bases from J; bases unmatched to any gene: 10. The CDR3 DNA reads TGTGCCAGCACCATTAGCCCAGGGGGAGAAAAACTGTTTTTT. The encoded protein is CASTISPGGEKLFF.

The chain recombines TRBV14 with TRBJ1-1, with 10 bases identical to TRBD1. The CDR3 has 14 amino acids. Looked up from germline, CDR1 is SGHDN and CDR2 is FVKESK. J lost 5 bases, V lost 5 bases, and 5 bases had no gene match. In DNA form, the CDR3 reads TGTGCCAGCAGCATCGGGACAGGGGTTACTGAAGCTTTCTTT. Translation gives CASSIGTGVTEAFF.

This sequence joins TRBV27 and TRBJ2-2; 14 bases agree with TRBD2. The CDR3 is 15 residues long. The V and J ends lost 6 bases and 5 bases, in that order; junction bases with no gene match: 2. The germline V gene encodes CDR1 MNHEY and CDR2 SMNVEV (reference sequence). CDR3 protein: CASRRTSGGTGELFF. The CDR3 DNA sequence: TGTGCCAGCAGGCGGACTAGCGGGGGGACCGGGGAGCTGTTTTTT.

The chain is built from TRBV5-6 and TRBJ1-1, with unresolved D. CDR1 is SGHDT, CDR2 YYEEEE, per germline. V lost 1 base, J lost 5 bases, and 12 bases lay in between. The CDR3 runs to 14 residues. The CDR3 spells CASSLTEGRTEAFF. The CDR3 coding sequence is TGTGCCAGCAGCTTGACGGAAGGGAGAACTGAAGCTTTCTTT.

The rearrangement links TRBV6-5 to TRBJ2-1; D perhaps matches TRBD2 (5 bases). The CDR3 runs 11 residues. CDR1 and CDR2 from the germline V gene are MNHEY and SVGAGI. V gave up 8 bases and J gave up 8 bases, with 10 bases separating them. The CDR3 reads CASPEGYEQFF. The CDR3 coding sequence is TGTGCCAGCCCCGAGGGATATGAGCAGTTCTTC.

The chain has TRBV5-1 and TRBJ2-7; 7 bases align to TRBD1. This CDR3 has 15 amino acids. Germline trimming cut 4 bases from V and 5 bases from J; bases unmatched to any gene: 12. Germline V gene lookup returns CDR1 SGHRS and CDR2 YFSETQ. CDR3 protein: CASSAKDRETDEQYF. CDR3 sequence (DNA): TGCGCCAGCAGCGCCAAAGACAGGGAGACGGACGAGCAGTACTTC.

This sequence joins TRBV4-3 and TRBJ2-7; 10 bases agree with TRBD2. Per germline, CDR1 LGHNA and CDR2 YSLEER. The CDR3 loop spans 16 amino acids. V was clipped by 1 base and J by 3 bases; unmatched bases: 6. The CDR3 loop is CASSQVMGLAFYEQYF. The CDR3 coding sequence is TGCGCCAGCAGCCAAGTCATGGGACTAGCGTTCTACGAGCAGTACTTC.

The rearrangement joins TRBV6-5 to TRBJ2-2, with 7 nucleotides matching TRBD2. CDR3 size: 15 residues. Germline values: CDR1 MNHEY, CDR2 SVGAGI. J lost 8 bases, V lost 2 bases, and 8 bases had no gene match. CDR3 sequence: CASSYRAGVWGELFF. CDR3 DNA: TGTGCCAGCAGTTACCGCGCGGGAGTGTGGGGGGAGCTGTTTTTT.